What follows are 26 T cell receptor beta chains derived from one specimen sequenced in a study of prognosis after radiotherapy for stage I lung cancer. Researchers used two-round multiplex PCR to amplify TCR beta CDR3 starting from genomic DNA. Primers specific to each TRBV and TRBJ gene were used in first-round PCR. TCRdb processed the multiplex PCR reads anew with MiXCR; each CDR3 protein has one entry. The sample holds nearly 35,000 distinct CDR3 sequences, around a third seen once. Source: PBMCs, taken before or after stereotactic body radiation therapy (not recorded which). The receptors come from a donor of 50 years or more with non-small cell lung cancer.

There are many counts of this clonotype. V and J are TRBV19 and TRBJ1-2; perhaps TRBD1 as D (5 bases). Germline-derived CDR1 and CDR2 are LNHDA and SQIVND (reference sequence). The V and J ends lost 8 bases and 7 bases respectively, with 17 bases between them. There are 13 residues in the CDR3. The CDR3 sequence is CASQRGDSPGYTF. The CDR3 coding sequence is TGTGCCAGTCAGCGGGGGGACTCGCCTGGCTACACCTTC.

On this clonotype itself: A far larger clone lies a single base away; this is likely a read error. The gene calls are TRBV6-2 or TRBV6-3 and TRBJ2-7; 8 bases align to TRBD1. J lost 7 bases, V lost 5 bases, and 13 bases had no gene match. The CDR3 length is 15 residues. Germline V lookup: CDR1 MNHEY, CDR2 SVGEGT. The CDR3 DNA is TGTGCCAGCAGTGAATATCGACAGGGGTTGAATGAGCAGTACTTC. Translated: CASSEYRQGLNEQYF.

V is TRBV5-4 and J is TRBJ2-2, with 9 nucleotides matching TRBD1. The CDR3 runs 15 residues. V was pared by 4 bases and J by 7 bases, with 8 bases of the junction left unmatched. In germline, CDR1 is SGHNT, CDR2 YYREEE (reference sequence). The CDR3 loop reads CASSPRDRVGGELFF. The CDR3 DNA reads TGTGCCAGCAGCCCCCGGGACAGGGTGGGCGGGGAGCTGTTTTTT.

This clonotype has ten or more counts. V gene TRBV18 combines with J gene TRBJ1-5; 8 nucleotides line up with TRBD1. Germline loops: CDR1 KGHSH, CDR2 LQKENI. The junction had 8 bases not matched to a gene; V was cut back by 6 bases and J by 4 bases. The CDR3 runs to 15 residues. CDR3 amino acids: CASSPLGTGNQPQHF. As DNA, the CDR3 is TGTGCCAGCTCCCCCCTAGGGACAGGTAATCAGCCCCAGCATTTT.

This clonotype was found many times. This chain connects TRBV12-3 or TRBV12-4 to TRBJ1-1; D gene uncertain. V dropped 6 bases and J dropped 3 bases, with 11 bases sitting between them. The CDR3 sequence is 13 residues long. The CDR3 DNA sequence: TGTGCCAGCAGCTCCGACCGGTACACTGAAGCTTTCTTT. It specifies CASSSDRYTEAFF.

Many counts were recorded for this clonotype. The CDR3 sequence: CASYRDAGELFF. The CDR3 nucleotides read TGTGCCAGTTACAGGGATGCCGGGGAGCTGTTTTTT. The rearrangement joins TRBV28 to TRBJ2-2; D is possibly TRBD1 (6 bases). From germline, CDR1 is MDHEN and CDR2 SYDVKM. This CDR3 contains 12 residues. Between the trimmed V and J ends, which lost 9 bases and 6 bases, there was a span of 11 bases.

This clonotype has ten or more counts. The CDR3 loop is CSATTGVNEQFF. The CDR3 DNA follows: TGCAGCGCGACGACAGGGGTCAATGAGCAGTTCTTC. The J gene is TRBJ2-1, the V gene TRBV29-1, with 8 bases fitting TRBD1. V shed 7 bases, J shed 6 bases, and the junction held 5 bases outside the gene matches. This CDR3 is built from 12 residues. Germline V gene data show CDR1 as SQVTM and CDR2 as ANQGSEA.

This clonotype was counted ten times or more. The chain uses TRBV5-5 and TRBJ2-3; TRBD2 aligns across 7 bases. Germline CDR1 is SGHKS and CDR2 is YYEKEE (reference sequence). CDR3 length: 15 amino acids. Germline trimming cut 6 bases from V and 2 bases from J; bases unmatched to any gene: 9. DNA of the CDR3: TGTGCCAGCACCGGGGGAGCGGGGCTCACAGATACGCAGTATTTT. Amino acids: CASTGGAGLTDTQYF. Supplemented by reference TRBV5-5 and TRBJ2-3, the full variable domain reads DAGVTQSPTHLIKTRGQQVTLRCSPISGHKSVSWYQQVLGQGPQFIFQYYEKEERGRGNFPDRFSARQFPNYSSELNVNALLLGDSALYLCASTGGAGLTDTQYFGPGTRLTVL.

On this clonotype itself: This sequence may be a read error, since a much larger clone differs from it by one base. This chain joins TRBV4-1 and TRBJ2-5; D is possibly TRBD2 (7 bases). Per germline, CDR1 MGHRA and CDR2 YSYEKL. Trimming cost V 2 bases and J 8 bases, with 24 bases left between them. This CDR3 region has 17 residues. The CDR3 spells CASSQYEGGGQGDTQYF. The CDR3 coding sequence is TGCGCCAGCAGCCAATATGAGGGGGGGGGCCAGGGAGATACCCAGTACTTC.

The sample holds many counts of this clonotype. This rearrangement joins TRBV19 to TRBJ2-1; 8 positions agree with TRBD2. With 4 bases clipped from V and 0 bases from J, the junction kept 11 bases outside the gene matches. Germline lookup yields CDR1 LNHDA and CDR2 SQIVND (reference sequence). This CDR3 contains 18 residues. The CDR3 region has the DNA TGTGCCAGTAGTAGGGGCAGCGGGGGCTTGGGCTCCTACAATGAGCAGTTCTTC. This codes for CASSRGSGGLGSYNEQFF.

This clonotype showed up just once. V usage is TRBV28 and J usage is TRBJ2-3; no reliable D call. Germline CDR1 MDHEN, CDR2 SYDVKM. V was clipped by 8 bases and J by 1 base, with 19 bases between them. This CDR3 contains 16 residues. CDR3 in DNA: TGTGCCAGCGTACTCGCGGTGACCATGTGCACAGATACGCAGTATTTT. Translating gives CASVLAVTMCTDTQYF.

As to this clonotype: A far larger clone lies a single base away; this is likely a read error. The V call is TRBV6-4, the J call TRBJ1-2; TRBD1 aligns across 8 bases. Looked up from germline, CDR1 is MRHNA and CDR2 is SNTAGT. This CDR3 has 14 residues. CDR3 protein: CASSYSGQGAGNTF. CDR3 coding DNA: TGTGCCAGCAGTTACTCGGGGCAGGGGGCTGGCAACACCTTC.

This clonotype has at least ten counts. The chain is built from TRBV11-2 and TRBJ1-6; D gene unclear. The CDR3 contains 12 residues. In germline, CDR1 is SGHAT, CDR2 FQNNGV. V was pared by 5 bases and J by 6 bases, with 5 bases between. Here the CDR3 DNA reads TGTGCCAGCAGCGGAATTAATTCACCCCTCCACTTT. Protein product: CASSGINSPLHF.

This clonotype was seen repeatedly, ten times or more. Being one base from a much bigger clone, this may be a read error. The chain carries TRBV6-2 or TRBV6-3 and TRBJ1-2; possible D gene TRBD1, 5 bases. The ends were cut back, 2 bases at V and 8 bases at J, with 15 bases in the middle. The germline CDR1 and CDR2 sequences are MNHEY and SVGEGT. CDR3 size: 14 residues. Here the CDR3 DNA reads TGTGCCAGCAGTTACCCGGTCAGGGAAGGGGGCTACACCTTC. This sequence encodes CASSYPVREGGYTF.

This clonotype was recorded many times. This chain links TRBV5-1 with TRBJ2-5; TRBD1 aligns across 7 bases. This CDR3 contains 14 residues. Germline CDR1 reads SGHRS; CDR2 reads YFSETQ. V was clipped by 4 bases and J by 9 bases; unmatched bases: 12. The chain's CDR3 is CASSTGTEGQPQYF. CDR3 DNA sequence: TGCGCCAGCAGCACTGGGACAGAGGGGCAGCCCCAGTACTTC.

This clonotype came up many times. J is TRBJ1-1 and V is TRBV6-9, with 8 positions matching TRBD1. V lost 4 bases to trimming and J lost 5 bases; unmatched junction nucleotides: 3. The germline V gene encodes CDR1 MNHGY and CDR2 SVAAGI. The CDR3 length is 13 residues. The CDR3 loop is CASSLTGVTEAFF. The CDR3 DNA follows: TGTGCCAGCAGTTTGACAGGGGTAACTGAAGCTTTCTTT.

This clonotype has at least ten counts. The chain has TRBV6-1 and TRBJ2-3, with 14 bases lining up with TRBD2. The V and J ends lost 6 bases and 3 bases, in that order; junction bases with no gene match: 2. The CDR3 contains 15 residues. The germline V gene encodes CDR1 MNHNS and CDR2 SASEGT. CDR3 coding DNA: TGTGCCAGCAGCCGACTAGCGGGGGGGACAGATACGCAGTATTTT. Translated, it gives CASSRLAGGTDTQYF.

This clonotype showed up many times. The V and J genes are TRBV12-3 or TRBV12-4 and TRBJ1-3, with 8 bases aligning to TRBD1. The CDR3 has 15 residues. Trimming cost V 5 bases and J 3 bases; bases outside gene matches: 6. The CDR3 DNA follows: TGTGCCAGCAGTGCCGGGACAGGTTATGGAAACACCATATATTTT. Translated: CASSAGTGYGNTIYF.

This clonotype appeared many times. CDR3 amino acids: CASRQAGFTQYF. As DNA, the CDR3 is TGTGCCAGCAGACAAGCGGGTTTCACGCAGTATTTT. V gene TRBV6-1 combines with J gene TRBJ2-3; the D gene is possibly TRBD2 (6 bases). The CDR3 length is 12 residues. V was clipped by 6 bases and J by 9 bases, with 13 bases between them. CDR1 MNHNS and CDR2 SASEGT come from the germline V gene.

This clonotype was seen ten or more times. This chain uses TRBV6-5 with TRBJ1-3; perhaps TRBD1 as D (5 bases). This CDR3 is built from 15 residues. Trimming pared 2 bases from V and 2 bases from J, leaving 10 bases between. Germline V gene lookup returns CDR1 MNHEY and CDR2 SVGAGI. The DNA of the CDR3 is TGTGCCAGCAGTTACAGGGCGGGGGCTGGAAACACCATATATTTT. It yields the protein CASSYRAGAGNTIYF.

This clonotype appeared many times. The CDR3 DNA reads TGTGCCAGCAGCTCAAGCAGGGTGCACAGTGAAAAACTGTTTTTT. This codes for CASSSSRVHSEKLFF. This chain uses TRBV11-2 with TRBJ1-4; maybe TRBD1 (5 bases). CDR3 length: 15 amino acids. CDR1 is SGHAT and CDR2 is FQNNGV in the germline V gene. Trimming left V 4 bases short and J 7 bases short, with 16 bases between.

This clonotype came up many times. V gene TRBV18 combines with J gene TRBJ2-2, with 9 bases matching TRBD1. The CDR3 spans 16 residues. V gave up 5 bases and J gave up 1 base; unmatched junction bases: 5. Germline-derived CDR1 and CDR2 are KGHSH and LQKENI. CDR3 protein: CASSIQGAKNTGELFF. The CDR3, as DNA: TGTGCCAGCTCAATACAGGGGGCGAAGAACACCGGGGAGCTGTTTTTT.

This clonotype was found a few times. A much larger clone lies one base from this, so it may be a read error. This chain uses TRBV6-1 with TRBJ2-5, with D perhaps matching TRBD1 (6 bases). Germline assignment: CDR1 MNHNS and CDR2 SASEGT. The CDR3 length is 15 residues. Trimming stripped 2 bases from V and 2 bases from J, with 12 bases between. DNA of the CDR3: TGTGCCAGCAGTGAACCCCCAGGGGTACAAGAGACCCAGTACTTC. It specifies CASSEPPGVQETQYF.

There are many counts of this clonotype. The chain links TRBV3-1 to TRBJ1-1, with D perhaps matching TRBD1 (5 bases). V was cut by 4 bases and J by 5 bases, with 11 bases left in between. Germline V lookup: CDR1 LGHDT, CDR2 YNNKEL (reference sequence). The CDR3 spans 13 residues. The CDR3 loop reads CASSLGGDTEAFF. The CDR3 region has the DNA TGTGCCAGCAGCCTCGGAGGGGATACTGAAGCTTTCTTT.

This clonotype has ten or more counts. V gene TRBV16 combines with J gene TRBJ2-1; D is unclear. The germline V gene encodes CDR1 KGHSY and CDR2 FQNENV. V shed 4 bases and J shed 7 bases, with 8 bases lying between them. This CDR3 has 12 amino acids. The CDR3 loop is CASSLTRNEQFF. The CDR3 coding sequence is TGTGCCAGCAGCCTTACGAGAAATGAGCAGTTCTTC. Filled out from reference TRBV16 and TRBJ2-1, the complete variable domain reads GEEVAQTPKHLVRGEGQKAKLYCAPIKGHSYVFWYQQVLKNEFKFLISFQNENVFDETGMPKERFSAKCLPNSPCSLEIQATKLEDSAVYFCASSLTRNEQFFGPGTRLTVL.

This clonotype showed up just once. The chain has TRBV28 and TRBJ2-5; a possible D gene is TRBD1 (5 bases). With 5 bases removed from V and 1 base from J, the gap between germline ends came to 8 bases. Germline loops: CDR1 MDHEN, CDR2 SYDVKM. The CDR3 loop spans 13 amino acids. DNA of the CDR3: TGTGCCAGCAGTCCAGGGTCCCAAGAGACCCAGTACTTC. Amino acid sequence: CASSPGSQETQYF.